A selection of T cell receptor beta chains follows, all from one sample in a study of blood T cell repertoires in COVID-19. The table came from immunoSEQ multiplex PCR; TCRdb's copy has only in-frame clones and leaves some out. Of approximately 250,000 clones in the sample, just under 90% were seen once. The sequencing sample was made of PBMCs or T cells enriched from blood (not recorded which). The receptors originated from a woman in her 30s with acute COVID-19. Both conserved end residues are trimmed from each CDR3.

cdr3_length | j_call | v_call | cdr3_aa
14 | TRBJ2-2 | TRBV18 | ASSPQQTTNTGELF
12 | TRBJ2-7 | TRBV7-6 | ASSTRDRGSEQY
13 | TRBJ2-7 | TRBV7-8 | ASSPDRGRAGEQY
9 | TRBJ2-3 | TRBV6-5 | ASQVRDTQY
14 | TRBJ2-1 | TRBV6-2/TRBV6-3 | ASSYSGTSGYNEQF
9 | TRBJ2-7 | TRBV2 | ASQLSYEQY
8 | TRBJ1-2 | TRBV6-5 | ASRDYGYT
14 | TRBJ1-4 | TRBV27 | ASSSSRGGRNEKLF
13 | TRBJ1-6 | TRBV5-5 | ASSPGQGNNSPLH
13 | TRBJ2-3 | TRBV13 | ASYLTSGRDDTQY
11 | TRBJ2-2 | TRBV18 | ASSPMRGGELF
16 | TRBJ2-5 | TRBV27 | ASSPNIPHLAVQETQY
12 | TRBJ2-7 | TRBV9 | ASSPTTGTYEQY
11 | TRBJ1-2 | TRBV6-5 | ASSYLGAYGYT
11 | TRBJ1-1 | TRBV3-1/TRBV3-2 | ASSLSQGTEAF
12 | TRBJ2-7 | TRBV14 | ASSRASIGYEQY
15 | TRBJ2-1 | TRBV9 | ASSVVGGTSDYNEQF
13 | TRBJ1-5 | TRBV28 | ASSLVIQNNQPQH
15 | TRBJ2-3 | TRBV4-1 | ASSQDGGPTRTDTQY
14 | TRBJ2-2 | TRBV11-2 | ASSLLEGAKTGELF
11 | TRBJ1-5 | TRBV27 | ASSFGGGQPQH
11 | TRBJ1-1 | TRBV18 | ASSTGGHTEAF
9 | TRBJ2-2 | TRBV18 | ASSPRGPLF
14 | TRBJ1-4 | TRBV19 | ASSSLPGQSDEKLF
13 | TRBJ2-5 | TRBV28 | ASSFELADQETQY
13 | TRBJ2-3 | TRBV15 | ATSSNERLTDTQY
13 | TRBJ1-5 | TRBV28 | ASSFVGDSNQPQH
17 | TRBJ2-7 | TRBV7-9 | ASSLSMGTGETSSYEQY
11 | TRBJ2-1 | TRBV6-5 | ASGQAKYNEQF
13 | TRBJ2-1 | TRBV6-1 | ASSEIAGVGNEQF
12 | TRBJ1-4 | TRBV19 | ASSDGQGGEKLF
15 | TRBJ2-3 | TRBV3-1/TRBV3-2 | ASSQLSGLAGADTQY
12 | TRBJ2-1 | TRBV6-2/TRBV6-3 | ASSLEIGGNEQF
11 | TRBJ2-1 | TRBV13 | ASSLIRGGEQF
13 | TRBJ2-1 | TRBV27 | ASSLAGGSYNEQF
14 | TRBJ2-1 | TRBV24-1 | ATSDSGTSGDNEQF
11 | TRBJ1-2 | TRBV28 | ASSLGQNYGYT
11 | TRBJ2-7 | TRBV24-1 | ATSAGEAYEQY
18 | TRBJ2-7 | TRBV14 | ASSQALGQQSLSSSYEQY
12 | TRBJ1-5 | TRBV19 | ASSSDRDNQPQH
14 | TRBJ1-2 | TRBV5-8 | ASSLRGTGGNYGYT